The 31 T cell receptor beta chains presented below share a single source sample, sequenced in a study of T cell changes during pregnancy in multiple sclerosis. Repertoires were generated with immunoSEQ multiplex PCR, while TCRdb's copy carries only in-frame clones and drops some. The sample holds about 61,000 clones, around 90% seen once. The material was peripheral blood, obtained in the first trimester of pregnancy. The source is a female donor in good health, enrolled as a control in a pregnancy study.

This clone appeared a single time. The chain combines TRBV7-9 with TRBJ2-5, with a possible D match to TRBD1 (6 bases). The germline gives CDR1 SEHNR, CDR2 FQNEAQ (reference sequence). This CDR3 region has 17 residues. Trimming took 0 bases from V and 3 from J, leaving 17 bases between them. In DNA, the CDR3 is TGTGCCAGCAGCTTAGCTTTCCCGACAGGAGTCAAAGAGACCCAGTACTTC. Its protein product is CASSLAFPTGVKETQYF.

V and J are TRBV19 and TRBJ1-5; no reliable D call. Germline loops: CDR1 LNHDA, CDR2 SQIVND (reference sequence). The V gene lost 0 bases and the J gene lost 1 base, with 19 bases spanning the gap. The CDR3 length is 19 residues. CDR3 bases: TGTGCCAGTAGTATAGATCTATCGCAAATTACCCCGAGCAATCAGCCCCAGCATTTT. Amino acid sequence: CASSIDLSQITPSNQPQHF.

This chain joins TRBV11-1 and TRBJ2-7; 7 nucleotides line up with TRBD1. The CDR3 extends over 14 amino acids. V lost 2 bases, J lost 5 bases, and 6 bases stayed unmatched. CDR1 is SGHAT and CDR2 is FQDESV in the germline V gene (reference sequence). The CDR3 sequence: CASSLRDSKDEQYF. The CDR3 nucleotides read TGTGCCAGCAGCTTACGGGACAGTAAGGACGAGCAGTACTTC.

The chain uses TRBV27 and TRBJ1-2; TRBD1 matches at 9 bases. The CDR3 covers 14 residues. Germline CDR1 reads MNHEY; CDR2 reads SMNVEV (reference sequence). After removal of 6 bases from V and 4 bases from J, the junction contained 6 bases not matched to a gene. In DNA form, the CDR3 reads TGTGCCAGCAGATTACAGGGGGCGGGCTATGGCTACACCTTC. Encoded protein: CASRLQGAGYGYTF.

This clone occurred once. The J gene is TRBJ2-7, the V gene TRBV7-6, with D perhaps TRBD1 (6 bases). V dropped 4 bases and J dropped 3 bases, with 16 bases sitting between them. Germline-derived CDR1 and CDR2 are SGHVS and FNYEAQ. The CDR3 spans 15 residues. CDR3 nucleotides: TGTGCCAGCAGCTATCAGACAGGTTTGAGCTACGAGCAGTACTTC. This gives the protein CASSYQTGLSYEQYF.

The chain links TRBV5-1 to TRBJ2-5, with 9 bases identical to TRBD2. The germline CDR1 and CDR2 sequences are SGHRS and YFSETQ. CDR3 length equals 17 residues. J lost 5 bases, V lost 0 bases, and 11 bases had no gene match. The CDR3: CASSLGVAGVSEETQYF. The CDR3 DNA reads TGCGCCAGCAGCTTGGGGGTAGCGGGGGTCTCGGAGGAGACCCAGTACTTC.

J is TRBJ1-1 and V is TRBV6-5, with 8 bases identical to TRBD1. The V gene end was trimmed by 4 bases and the J gene end by 11 bases; junction bases not matched to a gene: 6. The V gene's germline CDR1 is MNHEY and CDR2 SVGAGI. This CDR3 region has 12 residues. CDR3 protein: CASSSQGARAFF. The CDR3 nucleotides read TGTGCCAGCAGTTCTCAGGGGGCGAGGGCTTTCTTT.

This chain links TRBV19 with TRBJ1-1, with D maybe TRBD1 (5 bases). The V gene lost 6 bases and the J gene lost 5 bases, with 13 bases spanning the gap. The germline V gene encodes CDR1 LNHDA and CDR2 SQIVND (reference sequence). The CDR3 is 13 amino acids. The CDR3 spells CASSPDIGTEAFF. CDR3 DNA sequence: TGTGCCAGTAGCCCGGACATTGGGACTGAAGCTTTCTTT.

The rearrangement links TRBV6-1 to TRBJ2-1, with 11 bases that match TRBD2. The trim removed 8 bases at V and 10 bases at J, leaving 13 bases unmatched. Germline assignment: CDR1 MNHNS and CDR2 SASEGT. The CDR3 totals 15 residues. CDR3 region: CASARVAGGPGEQFF. In nucleotides, the CDR3 is TGTGCCAGCGCGAGGGTAGCGGGGGGGCCAGGGGAGCAGTTCTTC.

The J gene is TRBJ1-1, the V gene TRBV7-2; 9 nucleotides agree with TRBD1. Germline values: CDR1 SGHTA, CDR2 FQGNSA. The V gene end was trimmed by 6 bases and the J gene end by 7 bases; junction bases not matched to a gene: 9. The CDR3 is made up of 14 amino acids. CDR3 coding DNA: TGTGCCAGCAGTTCGACACAGGGGGCTGTTGAAGCTTTCTTT. Protein: CASSSTQGAVEAFF.

V usage is TRBV7-2 and J usage is TRBJ1-2; TRBD1 is a possible D gene (6 bases). The CDR3 has 17 residues. Deletions cut 2 bases from V and 1 base from J, with 17 bases between. CDR1 SGHTA and CDR2 FQGNSA come from the germline V gene. The CDR3 reads CASSLSDSRLLNYGYTF. The CDR3 nucleotides read TGTGCCAGCAGCTTATCGGACAGTAGGTTACTTAACTATGGCTACACCTTC.

V is TRBV9 and J is TRBJ1-1; TRBD1 agrees at 10 bases. Per the germline V gene, CDR1 is SGDLS and CDR2 is YYNGEE. The V gene end was trimmed by 4 bases and the J gene end by 1 base; junction bases not matched to a gene: 25. The CDR3 spans 22 residues. CDR3 region: CASSPSWGQGNFGYPRNTEAFF. The CDR3 nucleotides read TGTGCCAGCAGCCCAAGTTGGGGACAGGGGAACTTCGGGTACCCTCGGAACACTGAAGCTTTCTTT.

This clone was observed once. The gene calls are TRBV19 and TRBJ2-6, with D perhaps matching TRBD1 (6 bases). Trimming removed 3 bases at V and 0 bases at J, with 18 bases between. The CDR3 totals 19 residues. CDR1 and CDR2 (germline): LNHDA, SQIVND (reference sequence). The DNA of the CDR3 is TGTGCCAGTAGTATTCAGGGGATGAGTCCCTACTCTGGGGCCAACGTCCTGACTTTC. It translates to CASSIQGMSPYSGANVLTF.

The rearrangement joins TRBV7-3 to TRBJ2-7; D call uncertain. V was pared by 6 bases and J by 6 bases, with 15 bases between. The germline V gene has CDR1 SGHTA and CDR2 FQGTGA. The CDR3 length is 13 residues. CDR3 protein: CASSPTTGSEQYF. CDR3 DNA: TGTGCCAGCAGTCCAACGACTGGCAGCGAGCAGTACTTC.

The chain combines TRBV5-1 with TRBJ2-5, with 10 bases fitting TRBD2. The junction had 2 bases not matched to a gene; V was cut back by 0 bases and J by 3 bases. Germline-derived CDR1 and CDR2 are SGHRS and YFSETQ. This CDR3 region has 15 residues. CDR3 bases: TGCGCCAGCAGCTTGGACGGGACTAGCGAAGAGACCCAGTACTTC. Protein sequence: CASSLDGTSEETQYF.

The chain links TRBV2 to TRBJ2-2; D remains ambiguous. CDR3 size: 12 residues. From germline, CDR1 is SNHLY and CDR2 FYNNEI. The V end was cut by 4 bases, the J end by 4 bases, with 4 bases between. The CDR3 DNA reads as TGTGCCAGCAGTGGTAGCACCGGGGAGCTGTTTTTT. This codes for CASSGSTGELFF.

V and J are TRBV18 and TRBJ1-1, with D uncertain. The CDR3 length is 13 residues. Germline values: CDR1 KGHSH, CDR2 LQKENI. V was shortened by 0 bases and J by 5 bases, with 7 bases between the two germline ends. The CDR3 DNA sequence: TGTGCCAGCTCACCACCCGTACGGACTGAAGCTTTCTTT. It is translated as CASSPPVRTEAFF.

The chain joins TRBV7-9 to TRBJ2-7, with a tentative D call TRBD1 (6 bases). Germline V gene sequence: CDR1 SEHNR, CDR2 FQNEAQ (reference sequence). The germline V and J ends were trimmed by 1 base and 5 bases, with 12 bases remaining between them. This CDR3 has 14 amino acids. The CDR3 protein is CASSLGQASNEQYF. The CDR3 DNA follows: TGTGCCAGCAGCTTAGGACAGGCCTCAAACGAGCAGTACTTC.

The sample holds one count of this clone. This chain links TRBV11-2 with TRBJ2-1; D may be TRBD1 (5 bases). Trimming took off 5 bases at V and 7 bases at J, with 18 bases between the two ends. The CDR3 consists of 15 residues. Germline V CDR1 and CDR2: SGHAT, FQNNGV. The CDR3 is CASSRAQVSINEQFF. CDR3 in DNA: TGTGCCAGCAGCCGGGCACAGGTCTCGATTAATGAGCAGTTCTTC.

V usage is TRBV7-9 and J usage is TRBJ2-3; TRBD2 aligns across 8 bases. CDR1 is SEHNR, CDR2 FQNEAQ, per germline (reference sequence). The CDR3 totals 17 residues. The V and J ends lost 2 bases and 3 bases, in that order; junction bases with no gene match: 10. The CDR3: CASSLSPRGGRTDTQYF. CDR3 sequence (DNA): TGTGCCAGCAGCTTATCCCCTCGGGGGGGGAGGACAGATACGCAGTATTTT.

V usage is TRBV5-8 and J usage is TRBJ1-4, with D unclear. CDR1 and CDR2 (germline): SGHTS, YDEGEE. The CDR3 length is 16 residues. The ends were cut back, 0 bases at V and 0 bases at J, with 9 bases in the middle. CDR3 in amino acids: CASSLALDATNEKLFF. CDR3 sequence (DNA): TGTGCCAGCAGCTTGGCCCTAGATGCAACTAATGAAAAACTGTTTTTT.

This chain uses TRBV7-9 with TRBJ1-2; D possibly corresponds to TRBD1 (5 bases). The germline V gene has CDR1 SEHNR and CDR2 FQNEAQ (reference sequence). The CDR3 is 13 amino acids. Trimming shortened V by 7 bases and J by 2 bases, and 11 bases separated the two germline ends. The CDR3 DNA reads TGTGCCAGCACCCTTGGACAAAACTATGGCTACACCTTC. Translated, it gives CASTLGQNYGYTF.

The chain couples TRBV6-1 to TRBJ2-7, with D perhaps matching TRBD1 (6 bases). The germline CDR1 and CDR2 sequences are MNHNS and SASEGT. This CDR3 is built from 15 residues. Trimming removed 0 bases from V and 0 bases from J, with 9 bases in between. The CDR3 DNA sequence: TGTGCCAGCAGTGAAGCCTTGGACAGCTCCTACGAGCAGTACTTC. Its protein is CASSEALDSSYEQYF.

The chain joins TRBV27 to TRBJ1-2; 8 bases map to TRBD1. Germline V CDR1 and CDR2: MNHEY, SMNVEV (reference sequence). This CDR3 region has 13 residues. J gave up 5 bases and V 3 bases, and 2 bases lay outside the gene matches. This chain's CDR3 is CASSLDRDYGYTF. The CDR3, as DNA: TGTGCCAGCAGTTTGGACAGGGATTATGGCTACACCTTC.

The chain joins TRBV7-2 to TRBJ2-3; 11 nucleotides match TRBD2. The CDR3 extends over 16 amino acids. Germline CDR1 and CDR2: SGHTA and FQGNSA. The trim removed 5 bases at V and 2 bases at J, leaving 6 bases unmatched. The CDR3 loop reads CASSPTSGVSTDTQYF. CDR3 in DNA: TGTGCCAGCAGCCCGACTAGCGGGGTGTCCACAGATACGCAGTATTTT.

The rearrangement uses TRBV21-1 and TRBJ2-6; the D segment call TRBD2 is taken from the table without a DNA check. TRBV21-1 is an annotated pseudogene. This CDR3 is built from 17 residues. The CDR3 reads CASSARAGEAGANVLTF. The CDR3 nucleotides read TGTGCCAGCAGCGCACGGGCTGGGGAGGCTGGGGCCAACGTCCTGACTTTC.

The chain uses TRBV6-6 and TRBJ1-2; D gene uncertain. The V and J ends lost 2 bases and 5 bases respectively, with 12 bases between them. CDR1 MNHNY and CDR2 SVGAGI come from the germline V gene (reference sequence). CDR3 length: 14 amino acids. CDR3 in DNA: TGTGCCAGCAGTTACCTCGGACGGGAGTATGGCTACACCTTC. It encodes CASSYLGREYGYTF.

The CDR3 nucleotides read TGTGCCAGCAGTCCGGACAGGAACTATGGCTACACCTTC. Translating it yields CASSPDRNYGYTF. This chain joins TRBV6-6 and TRBJ1-2; 7 bases are shared with TRBD1. CDR3 length: 13 residues. The germline CDR1 and CDR2 sequences are MNHNY and SVGAGI (reference sequence). V was clipped by 5 bases and J by 2 bases; unmatched bases: 2.

The rearrangement joins TRBV11-2 to TRBJ1-5, with a possible D match to TRBD1 (6 bases). CDR1 is SGHAT and CDR2 is FQNNGV in the germline V gene. V dropped 0 bases and J dropped 4 bases, with 13 bases sitting between them. The CDR3 is 16 amino acids. The CDR3 is CASSLDRTDVNQPQHF. As DNA, the CDR3 is TGTGCCAGCAGCTTAGATCGGACAGACGTAAATCAGCCCCAGCATTTT.

The chain links TRBV5-6 to TRBJ1-5; TRBD1 agrees at 11 bases. The CDR3 is 15 amino acids. The ends lost 4 bases at V and 4 bases at J; junction bases unmatched: 4. Germline-derived CDR1 and CDR2 are SGHDT and YYEEEE. CDR3 protein: CASSPGQGVNQPQHF. The CDR3 DNA reads TGTGCCAGCAGCCCGGGACAGGGGGTTAATCAGCCCCAGCATTTT. The complete variable domain, with remaining parts taken from reference TRBV5-6 and TRBJ1-5, reads DAGVTQSPTHLIKTRGQQVTLRCSPKSGHDTVSWYQQALGQGPQFIFQYYEEEERQRGNFPDRFSGHQFPNYSSELNVNALLLGDSALYLCASSPGQGVNQPQHFGDGTRLSIL.

V and J are TRBV7-2 and TRBJ1-1, with 12 bases matching TRBD1. V was pared by 1 base and J by 5 bases, with 11 bases of the junction left unmatched. The CDR3 covers 18 residues. Looked up from germline, CDR1 is SGHTA and CDR2 is FQGNSA. CDR3 in DNA: TGTGCCAGCAGCTTAGGAACCGGGACAGGGGGCTTATGGACTGAAGCTTTCTTT. Translation gives CASSLGTGTGGLWTEAFF. The whole variable domain, filled in from reference TRBV7-2 and TRBJ1-1, reads GAGVSQSPSNKVTEKGKDVELRCDPISGHTALYWYRQSLGQGLEFLIYFQGNSAPDKSGLPSDRFSAERTGGSVSTLTIQRTQQEDSAVYLCASSLGTGTGGLWTEAFFGQGTRLTVV.